The entry below gives a single TCR beta chain sequence along with its context. Its target is unknown. A J-beta primer mix and a sample-barcoded 5' primer were used in a second PCR of about 7 to 12 cycles. Researchers report that a template-switch adaptor with 12 random nucleotides tagged each cDNA molecule. TCRdb re-analysed the 5' RACE reads in MiXCR, keeping a single row per CDR3 protein. This table has over 950,000 distinct CDR3 sequences, about 53% appearing once. Researchers isolated at least 6 million PBMCs per sample. The record originates from a study of blood T cells in healthy people across ages. General study results and limits: There was a strong correlation between TCR beta diversity and naive T cell percentage. CMV status of donors was unknown, possibly confounding expanded clonotype changes.

This CDR3 region has 15 residues. CDR1 and CDR2 from the germline V gene are SGHRS and YFSETQ. V shed 0 bases and J shed 0 bases, with 10 bases lying between them. This clonotype was obtained from a woman aged 55-70 years in good health. V is TRBV5-1 and J is TRBJ2-7, with D possibly being TRBD2 (5 bases). Sequencing input: blood. This chain's CDR3 is CASSLGRGNSYEQYF. The DNA for the CDR3 is TGCGCCAGCAGCTTGGGACGAGGGAACTCCTACGAGCAGTACTTC.